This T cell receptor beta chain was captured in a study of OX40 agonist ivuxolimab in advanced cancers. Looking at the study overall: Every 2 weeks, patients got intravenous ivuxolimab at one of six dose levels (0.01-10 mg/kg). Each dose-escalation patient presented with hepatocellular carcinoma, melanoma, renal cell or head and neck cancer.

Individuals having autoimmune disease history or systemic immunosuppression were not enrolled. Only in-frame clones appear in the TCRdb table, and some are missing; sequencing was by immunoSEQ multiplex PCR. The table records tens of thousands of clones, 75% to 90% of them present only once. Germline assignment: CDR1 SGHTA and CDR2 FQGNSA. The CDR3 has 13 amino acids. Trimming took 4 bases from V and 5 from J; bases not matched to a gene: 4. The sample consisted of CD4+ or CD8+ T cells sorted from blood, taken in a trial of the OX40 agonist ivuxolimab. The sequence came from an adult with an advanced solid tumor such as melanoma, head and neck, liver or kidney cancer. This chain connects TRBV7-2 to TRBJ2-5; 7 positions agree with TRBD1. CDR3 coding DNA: TGTGCCAGCAGCTCACAGGGGTGGGAGACCCAGTACTTC. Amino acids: CASSSQGWETQYF.